This record concerns one T cell receptor (beta chain) sequence. V gave up 4 bases and J gave up 4 bases; unmatched junction bases: 8. Looked up from germline, CDR1 is LGHDT and CDR2 is YNNKEL (reference sequence). The CDR3 has 16 amino acids. The data belong to a study of blood T cell repertoires in COVID-19. Libraries were prepared by immunoSEQ multiplex PCR; TCRdb keeps only in-frame clonotypes and omits some of them. This table holds about 530,000 clones, 85% to 90% found once. Sequencing was done on a sample of peripheral blood. The receptor comes from a woman aged 45 to 65 with COVID-19, enrolled during active disease. The genes are TRBV3-1 (or the pseudogene TRBV3-2) and TRBJ1-2; 11 bases line up with TRBD1. CDR3 in amino acids: CASSPTGTGGLYGYTF. The CDR3 region has the DNA TGTGCCAGCAGCCCTACCGGGACAGGGGGTCTCTATGGCTACACCTTC.